The 12 T cell receptor beta chains in this list originate from one sample, sequenced in a study of blood T cell repertoires in COVID-19. Profiling relied on immunoSEQ multiplex PCR, and the TCRdb table lists in-frame clones only, not all of them. The sample holds 110,000 to 150,000 clones; around nine tenths are singletons and the top ten take roughly 5%. Material for sequencing was peripheral blood. Receptors were obtained from a human donor in a cohort sampled during active COVID-19.

On this clone itself: The junction and the germline gene differ at one end; a read error may be behind it. This chain uses TRBV7-7 with TRBJ2-5; 10 positions agree with TRBD2. Germline lookup yields CDR1 SSHAT and CDR2 FNYEAQ (reference sequence). This CDR3 has 16 residues. The CDR3 protein is CASSSNLAGVQETQYF. In DNA, the CDR3 is TGTGCTAGCAGCTCAAACCTAGCGGGGGTCCAAGAGACCCAGTACTTC. Supplemented by reference TRBV7-7 and TRBJ2-5, the full variable domain reads GAGVSQSPRYKVTKRGQDVTLRCDPISSHATLYWYQQALGQGPEFLTYFNYEAQPDKSGLPSDRFSAERPEGSISTLTIQRTEQRDSAMYRCASSSNLAGVQETQYFGPGTRLLVL.

The chain couples TRBV28 to TRBJ1-4; TRBD1 matches at 7 bases. This CDR3 has 14 residues. Germline V lookup: CDR1 MDHEN, CDR2 SYDVKM. V trimming: 3 bases; J trimming: 6 bases; junction bases outside the gene matches: 4. Written as DNA, the CDR3 is TGTGCCAGCAGTTTGACAGGGCCTTATGAAAAACTGTTTTTT. As protein: CASSLTGPYEKLFF.

The V and J genes are TRBV6-5 and TRBJ2-7, with D tentatively TRBD1 (5 bases). CDR3 length: 15 amino acids. V was pared by 4 bases and J by 0 bases, with 13 bases between. CDR1 MNHEY and CDR2 SVGAGI come from the germline V gene. For the CDR3, the DNA is TGTGCCAGCAGTTCGGAAGGGGCCAGCTCCTACGAGCAGTACTTC. It codes for CASSSEGASSYEQYF.

The V gene is TRBV28, the J gene TRBJ2-5, with 8 positions matching TRBD1. The trim removed 4 bases at V and 1 base at J, leaving 5 bases unmatched. Germline values: CDR1 MDHEN, CDR2 SYDVKM. This CDR3 is built from 15 residues. CDR3 in amino acids: CASSSTDRGQETQYF. CDR3 in DNA: TGTGCCAGCAGTTCCACCGACAGGGGCCAAGAGACCCAGTACTTC.

The gene calls are TRBV30 and TRBJ2-1, with 8 positions matching TRBD2. The CDR3 runs 15 residues. Per germline, CDR1 GTSNPN and CDR2 SVGIG (reference sequence). V shed 3 bases, J shed 1 base, and the junction held 5 bases outside the gene matches. CDR3 sequence: CAWRATSGSYNEQFF. As DNA, the CDR3 is TGTGCCTGGAGGGCAACTAGCGGTTCCTACAATGAGCAGTTCTTC.

This clone qualifies as medium-sized. V and J are TRBV11-2 and TRBJ1-4, with D tentatively TRBD1 (6 bases). The germline V gene encodes CDR1 SGHAT and CDR2 FQNNGV. V lost 5 bases to trimming and J lost 0 bases, with 10 bases between them. This CDR3 contains 15 residues. CDR3 coding DNA: TGTGCCAGCAGCGGATCAGGGGCAACTAATGAAAAACTGTTTTTT. This translates into CASSGSGATNEKLFF.

The chain employs TRBV9 and TRBJ1-6; TRBD1 agrees at 7 bases. The ends lost 4 bases at V and 14 bases at J; junction bases unmatched: 12. Germline lookup yields CDR1 SGDLS and CDR2 YYNGEE. The CDR3 has 14 residues. This CDR3 is CASSKGQNEPTLHF. The CDR3, as DNA: TGTGCCAGCAGCAAGGGACAGAATGAGCCCACCCTCCACTTT.

The rearrangement uses TRBV20-1 and TRBJ2-1; TRBD2 aligns across 11 bases. With V trimmed by 6 bases and J by 8 bases, 12 bases remained unmatched. Germline V gene lookup returns CDR1 DFQATT and CDR2 SNEGSKA (reference sequence). The CDR3 spans 15 residues. CDR3 sequence: CSASTSGSDADEQFF. CDR3 sequence (DNA): TGCAGTGCCAGTACTAGCGGGAGTGATGCCGATGAGCAGTTCTTC.

This rearrangement joins TRBV6-5 to TRBJ2-7; D may be TRBD1 (7 bases). Trimming stripped 2 bases from V and 6 bases from J, with 17 bases between. The CDR3 is 15 residues long. In germline, CDR1 is MNHEY, CDR2 SVGAGI. The CDR3 nucleotides read TGTGCCAGCAGTTACCAGGCAGGGGGGCGGCGCGAGCAGTACTTC. It specifies CASSYQAGGRREQYF.

The genes are TRBV19 and TRBJ1-2; D not certain. There are 13 residues in the CDR3. Germline CDR1 reads LNHDA; CDR2 reads SQIVND (reference sequence). Trimming shortened V by 0 bases and J by 5 bases, and 7 bases separated the two germline ends. The CDR3 region is CASSIDPRYGYTF. CDR3 DNA sequence: TGTGCCAGTAGTATAGATCCGAGGTATGGCTACACCTTC.

The CDR3 DNA reads TGTGCTTTGCAGGGGGCGGGTGAGCAGTACTTC. It specifies CALQGAGEQYF. The V gene is TRBV6-5, the J gene TRBJ2-7, with 8 bases lining up with TRBD1. There are 11 residues in the CDR3. Germline V gene sequence: CDR1 MNHEY, CDR2 SVGAGI.

J is TRBJ2-2 and V is TRBV9; D might be TRBD1 (7 bases). Germline loops: CDR1 SGDLS, CDR2 YYNGEE. The CDR3 covers 15 residues. V was shortened by 0 bases and J by 5 bases, with 11 bases between the two germline ends. The CDR3 sequence is CASSVDQGGTGELFF. The CDR3 nucleotides are TGTGCCAGCAGCGTAGACCAGGGGGGTACCGGGGAGCTGTTTTTT. Filled out from reference TRBV9 and TRBJ2-2, the complete variable domain reads DSGVTQTPKHLITATGQRVTLRCSPRSGDLSVYWYQQSLDQGLQFLIQYYNGEERAKGNILERFSAQQFPDLHSELNLSSLELGDSALYFCASSVDQGGTGELFFGEGSRLTVL.